Described below is a single T cell receptor (beta chain) sequence and its context. Its antigen is unidentified. A junction end diverges from the germline sequence, so it may reflect a read error. For the second PCR, which ran for 7 to 11 cycles, a sample-barcoded 5' primer and a J-beta primer mix were used. Every individual sample yielded 2.5 million or more paired-end reads (each containing CDR3). MiXCR was run by TCRdb on the 5' RACE reads, yielding one entry per CDR3 protein. The table has roughly 1.4 million distinct CDR3 sequences, around 59% seen once. RNA extraction gave at least 6 micrograms of total RNA per sample. Germline CDR1 reads MNHNY; CDR2 reads SVGAGI (reference sequence). The CDR3 totals 16 residues. This entry comes from a study of blood T cells in healthy people across ages. Study outcomes and limitations: It was not possible, with unsorted PBMCs, to conclusively compare naive and antigen-experienced cells. CMV status of donors was unknown, possibly confounding expanded clonotype changes.

Sample: blood. The source of this sequence is a man aged 18-30 years in good health. The chain has TRBV6-6 and TRBJ2-1, with 7 bases matching TRBD1. This CDR3 is CASSYSIETGLHEQFF. CDR3 sequence (DNA): TGCGCCAGCAGTTACTCGATTGAGACAGGGTTACATGAGCAGTTCTTC.